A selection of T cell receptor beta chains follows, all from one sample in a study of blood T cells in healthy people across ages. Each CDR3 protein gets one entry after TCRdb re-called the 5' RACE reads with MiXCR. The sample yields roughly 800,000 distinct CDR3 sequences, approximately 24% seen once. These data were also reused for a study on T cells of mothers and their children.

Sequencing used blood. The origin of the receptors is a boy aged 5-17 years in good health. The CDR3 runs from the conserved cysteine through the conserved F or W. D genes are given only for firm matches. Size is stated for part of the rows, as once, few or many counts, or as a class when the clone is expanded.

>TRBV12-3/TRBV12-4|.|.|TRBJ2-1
TGTGCCAGCAGTTTTACCTCTAGTGAGCAGTTCTTC
CASSFTSSEQFF
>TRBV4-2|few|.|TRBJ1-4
TGTGCCAGCAGCCAGGCCTCGGGCGGTGAAAAACTGTTTTTT
CASSQASGGEKLFF
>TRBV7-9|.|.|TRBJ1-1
TGTGCCAGCAGCTTCAATCAGGCGAACACTGAAGCTTTCTTT
CASSFNQANTEAFF
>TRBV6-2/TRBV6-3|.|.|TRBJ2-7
TGTGCCAGCACACTTTCCGACAGACAAGAATCCTACGAGCAGTACTTC
CASTLSDRQESYEQYF
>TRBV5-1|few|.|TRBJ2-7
TGCGCCAGCAGCTCTAGTGTCAGCCTCTACGAGCAGTACTTC
CASSSSVSLYEQYF
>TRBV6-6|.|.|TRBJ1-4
TGTGCCAGCAGTTACTCGACTCTTAGGGAAAAACTGTTTTTT
CASSYSTLREKLFF
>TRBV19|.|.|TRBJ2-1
TGTGCCAGTAGTAGGGGGGGGGCCAGTGAGCAGTTCTTC
CASSRGGASEQFF
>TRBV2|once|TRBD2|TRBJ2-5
TGTGCCAGCCGGCCTAGCGGGAGTTGGAGAGAGACCCAGTACTTC
CASRPSGSWRETQYF
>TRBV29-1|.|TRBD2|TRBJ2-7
TGCAGCGTTACCGTAGCGGGGGGGAACTCCTACGAGCAGTACTTC
CSVTVAGGNSYEQYF
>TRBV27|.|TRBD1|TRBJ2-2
TGTGCCAGCAGACAGGGGTCGTTAACCGGGGAGCTGTTTTTT
CASRQGSLTGELFF
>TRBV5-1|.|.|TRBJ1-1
TGCGCCAGCAGCCCGACTCCGGGAAACACTGAAGCTTTCTTT
CASSPTPGNTEAFF
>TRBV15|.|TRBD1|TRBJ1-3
TGTGCCACCAGCACTACGACAGGGTCTGGAAACACCATATATTTT
CATSTTTGSGNTIYF
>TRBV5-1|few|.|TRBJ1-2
TGCGCCAGCAGCTTGGCCCAGGAAGGAAACTATGGCTACACCTTC
CASSLAQEGNYGYTF
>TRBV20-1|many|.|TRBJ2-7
TGCAGTGCTAGAGAAGGCATAGACTACGAGCAGTACTTC
CSAREGIDYEQYF
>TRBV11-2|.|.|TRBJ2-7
TGTGCCAGCAGCTTAGACAGTGTGCCGTACTTC
CASSLDSVPYF
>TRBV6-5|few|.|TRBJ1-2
TGTGCCAGCAGTTACTCTCGGCAGGCGGCGGGCTACACCTTC
CASSYSRQAAGYTF
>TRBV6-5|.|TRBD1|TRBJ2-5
TGTGCCAGCAGTTATGCCGGGACAGGAAGTAAGGGCCAAGAGACCCAGTACTTC
CASSYAGTGSKGQETQYF
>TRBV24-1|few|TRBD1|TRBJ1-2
TGTGCCACCAGTGATTCCGGACAGGGGAACTATGGCTACACCTTC
CATSDSGQGNYGYTF
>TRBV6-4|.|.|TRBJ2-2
TGTGCCAGCAGTGACACCAGGGTCACCGGGGAGCTGTTTTTT
CASSDTRVTGELFF
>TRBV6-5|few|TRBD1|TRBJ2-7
TGTGCCAGCATGATGCCGGGACAGGGGACCTACGAGCAGTACTTC
CASMMPGQGTYEQYF
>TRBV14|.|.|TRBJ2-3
TGTGCCAGCAGCCAAGATCAGGGAGATACGCAGTATTTT
CASSQDQGDTQYF
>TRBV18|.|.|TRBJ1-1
TGTGCCAGCTCACCTTCCTGGGGCGAGGGAAACACTGAAGCTTTCTTT
CASSPSWGEGNTEAFF
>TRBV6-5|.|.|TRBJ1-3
TGTGCCAGTACGGGGAGCTCTGGAAACACCATATATTTT
CASTGSSGNTIYF
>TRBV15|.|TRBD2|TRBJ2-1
TGTGCCACCAGCCGCATTAGCGGGGTGGGGAATGAGCAGTTCTTC
CATSRISGVGNEQFF
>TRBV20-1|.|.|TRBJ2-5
TGCAGTGCTATATCTAGCGTCCAAGAGACCCAGTACTTC
CSAISSVQETQYF
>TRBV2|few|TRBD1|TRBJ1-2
TGTGCCAGCAGCAGAGAGGGACAGGGGTATGGCTACACCTTC
CASSREGQGYGYTF
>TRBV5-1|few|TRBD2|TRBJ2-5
TGCGCCAGCAGCCGGGGGGGCCTTAGAGGAGAGACCCAGTACTTC
CASSRGGLRGETQYF